This TCR beta chain was identified in a study of T cells in Graves' hyperthyroidism and ophthalmopathy. Germline CDR1 is MNHEY and CDR2 is SVGAGI. V was cut by 0 bases and J by 5 bases, with 19 bases left in between. The CDR3 spans 17 residues. Points from the study as a whole: Ophthalmopathy stood apart from stable hyperthyroidism in a 13 V-J model.

This clonotype was detected ten times or more. No antigen is known for it. Authors of the study amplified TCR beta CDR3 regions from RNA transcripts. The TCR CDR3 first-round RT-PCR relied on the HTBI primer set. A single record per CDR3 protein comes from TCRdb applying MiXCR to the multiplex PCR reads. The data show 360,000 or so distinct CDR3 sequences, over 12% seen once. The sequenced sample consisted of blood. The rearrangement uses TRBV6-5 and TRBJ2-5; possible D gene TRBD2, 6 bases. This sequence was found in a woman in her fifties or sixties with Graves' ophthalmopathy. The CDR3 DNA reads as TGTGCCAGCAGTTACTCCCGGGGAGGAGGGGCTGGCGAGACCCAGTACTTC. Translation gives CASSYSRGGGAGETQYF.